The clone carrying this TCR beta chain was counted many times. Its antigen is unidentified. TCRdb used MiXCR to reprocess the multiplex PCR reads, holding one entry per CDR3 protein. Of about 230,000 distinct CDR3 sequences listed, approximately 31% are singletons. This sample stems from a study of breast tumors, draining lymph nodes, adjacent tissues. The CDR3 spans 14 residues. V lost 7 bases, J lost 2 bases, and 6 bases stayed unmatched. Germline V CDR1 and CDR2: MNHNS, SASEGT. Samples came from axillary lymph nodes draining the breast cancer. The study, taken as a whole, reports: The data were judged consistent with most tumor T cells coming from lymph node and expanding in tumor. Compared with basal-like, luminal-like tumors shared significantly more repertoire with nontumor tissue. Data only fit, rather than demonstrated, lymph node origin of most tumor T cells. Tumor repertoires ranked between lymph nodes and nontumor tissue in diversity, with V and J gene preferences.

This clonotype was sampled from a female donor with breast cancer. Some clones in this sample may be carry-over from other donors' samples. The chain employs TRBV6-1 and TRBJ2-7; TRBD2 aligns across 9 bases. Material for sequencing was axillary lymph node tissue. The CDR3 sequence is CASTAVAGAYEQYF. In nucleotides, the CDR3 is TGTGCCAGCACCGCAGTAGCGGGAGCCTACGAGCAGTACTTC.